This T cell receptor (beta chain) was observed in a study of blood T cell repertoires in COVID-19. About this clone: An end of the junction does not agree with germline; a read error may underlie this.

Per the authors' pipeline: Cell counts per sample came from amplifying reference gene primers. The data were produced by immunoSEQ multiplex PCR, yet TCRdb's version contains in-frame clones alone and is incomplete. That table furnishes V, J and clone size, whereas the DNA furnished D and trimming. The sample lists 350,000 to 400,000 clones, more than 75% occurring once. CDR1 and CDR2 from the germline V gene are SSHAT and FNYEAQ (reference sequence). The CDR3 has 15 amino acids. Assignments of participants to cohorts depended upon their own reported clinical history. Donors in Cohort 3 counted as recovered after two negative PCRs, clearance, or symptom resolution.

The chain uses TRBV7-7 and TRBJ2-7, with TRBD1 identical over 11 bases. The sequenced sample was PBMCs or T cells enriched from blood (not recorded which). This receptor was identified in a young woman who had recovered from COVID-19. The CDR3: CASSLGDRGSYEQYF. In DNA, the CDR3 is TGTGCTAGCAGCTTAGGGGACAGGGGGTCCTACGAGCAGTACTTC.